The entry below describes one TCR beta chain. Germline values: CDR1 MDHEN, CDR2 SYDVKM. This CDR3 comprises 18 residues. The V end lost 6 bases, the J end lost 1 base, and 22 bases lay between the germline ends. The data originate from a study of blood T cell repertoires in COVID-19. Assay used: immunoSEQ multiplex PCR; TCRdb lists only in-frame clones, some missing. The sample holds around 260,000 clones, less than 90% seen once. The clonotype comes from a man between 60 and 70 years old who had recovered from COVID-19. This chain connects TRBV28 to TRBJ2-4; TRBD2 might be the D (7 bases). The sequenced sample consisted of peripheral blood. In nucleotides, the CDR3 is TGTGCCAGCAGAAGGGGGGGGCCAGCGCTCCTGGCCAAAAACATTCAGTACTTC. The encoded protein is CASRRGGPALLAKNIQYF. Full variable domain (missing parts from reference TRBV28 and TRBJ2-4): DVKVTQSSRYLVKRTGEKVFLECVQDMDHENMFWYRQDPGLGLRLIYFSYDVKMKEKGDIPEGYSVSREKKERFSLILESASTNQTSMYLCASRRGGPALLAKNIQYFGAGTRLSVL.